This T cell receptor (beta chain) came from a study of blood T cells in healthy people across ages (dated by TCRdb to about 2015). Concerning the study at large: In model experiments, template switching captured about one uniquely barcoded TCR beta cDNA molecule for every two T cells. Using deep sequencing normalized with unique cDNA molecular identifiers, the study measured how TCR beta repertoire diversity changes with age. Donors were grouped into four age groups: young (average 16 years), middle-aged (39), aged (roughly 62) and long-lived (roughly 80). To avoid experimental bias, donors of different ages were distributed randomly across sequencing lanes. Two additional independent replicas of 1 million unique cDNA reads from the same blood draw were analyzed for two donors (one aged 18 to 30 and one aged 80 or older).

Study-wide findings and limitations: Estimates of total diversity from one million sequenced T cells were regarded as lower bounds and underestimates. Compared with the aged group, the long-lived group had more naive CD4+ T cells, fewer expanded clones and increased TCR diversity, a pattern suggesting age selection. Because profiling used bulk unsorted PBMCs, naive and antigen-experienced compartments could not be compared conclusively. Observed TCR beta diversity correlated strongly with the percentage of naive T cells measured by flow cytometry. As age increased, observed TCR beta diversity per million T cells dropped in a roughly linear way, and a significant reduction was already evident by age roughly 36. The CMV infection status of donors was not known, potentially confounding age-related changes in expanded clonotypes.

The library relied on 5' RACE. The sequencer was an Illumina HiSeq 2500. A second PCR of about 6 to 11 cycles was performed with a sample-barcoded 5' primer and a J-beta primer mix. Each TCR beta cDNA molecule received a unique molecular identifier from a template-switch 5' adaptor carrying 12 random nucleotides. At least 2.5 million CDR3-containing paired-end reads were obtained from each sample. All of the RNA was converted into first-strand cDNA using the Mint cDNA synthesis kit, with a TRBC-specific oligonucleotide serving as the primer. After uracil-DNA glycosylase treatment, a first 18-cycle PCR used universal primers M1SS and BC2_uni_R on all cDNA. Per the authors' processing: For normalization, 1 million high-quality reads, each with a distinct molecular identifier, were randomly selected from each sample. Reads with shared molecular identifiers were discarded instead of being binned into consensus sequences. MiTCR, run with a Q25 quality threshold and the strictest error-elimination algorithm, handled CDR3 identification, clonotype clustering and error correction. A nonparametric unseen species model using Euler transformation provided a lower-bound estimate of total TCR beta diversity. TCRdb reprocessing: public reads trimmed at Q25 with fastp, clones called with MiXCR, in-frame beta chains kept. Rows merge per CDR3 protein into single entries with the most common DNA and genes. The V and J calls were determined by TCRdb, not by the authors. The sample yields approximately 400,000 distinct CDR3 sequences; about 55% were counted once. Jointly, the top ten make up about 54% of the sample.

Donors were a few dozen systemically healthy Caucasian individuals from Russia aged roughly 6 to 90 years. About 9.1 milliliters of peripheral blood were collected from each donor into EDTA-treated Vacutainer tubes. Ficoll-Paque density-gradient centrifugation was used to isolate PBMCs, with at least 7 million obtained per sample. Trizol reagent was used to extract total RNA from PBMCs, with at least 5 micrograms per sample. For every donor, flow cytometry on a PBMC aliquot measured the percentage of naive CD45RAhigh/CD27high T cells. In the case of this clonotype: Its antigen is currently not known. Base qualities are not at hand, and no much larger clone is one base apart.

The CDR1 and CDR2 encoded by the germline V gene (reference sequence) are GTSNPN and SVGIG. After removal of 4 bases from V and 5 bases from J, the junction retains 6 bases not matched to a gene. From its cysteine to its phenylalanine, the CDR3 spans 14 amino acids. Only CDR3 DNA remains: 42 bases, in frame from the first base. The V gene is TRBV30 and the J gene is TRBJ2-1; the junction holds 9 bases that match TRBD1. Specimen: blood. This receptor was taken from a man aged 60-69 years in good health. CDR3 region: CAWIPRDRDNEQFF. In nucleotide form, the sequence is TGTGCCTGGATCCCCAGGGACAGGGACAATGAGCAGTTCTTC.